A single sample is the source of the 21 T cell receptor beta chains below, sequenced in a study of neurological immune-mediated disorders. TCRdb reprocessed the 5' RACE reads with MiXCR, giving one entry per CDR3 protein. The sample lists approximately 44,000 distinct CDR3 sequences, around 5.8% occurring once. Sample: CD4+ T cells from blood. Every receptor here comes from a woman younger than 30 with multiple sclerosis.

This clonotype was observed many times. The genes are TRBV5-1 and TRBJ2-5; D possibly corresponds to TRBD1 (8 bases). In germline, CDR1 is SGHRS, CDR2 YFSETQ. V was pared by 4 bases and J by 5 bases, with 12 bases between. This CDR3 has 13 amino acids. CDR3 nucleotides: TGCGCCAGCAGCCAACAGGGGGGGGAGACCCAGTACTTC. It encodes CASSQQGGETQYF.

This clonotype was seen repeatedly, ten times or more. This rearrangement joins TRBV18 to TRBJ1-5, with 9 bases lining up with TRBD1. This CDR3 is built from 16 residues. Germline assignment: CDR1 KGHSH and CDR2 LQKENI. J lost 7 bases, V lost 4 bases, and 11 bases had no gene match. CDR3 sequence reads: CASSHGSTGGGQPQHF. As DNA, the CDR3 is TGTGCCAGCTCACATGGATCGACAGGGGGGGGGCAGCCCCAGCATTTT. The full variable domain, with the rest looked up from reference TRBV18 and TRBJ1-5, is NAGVMQNPRHLVRRRGQEARLRCSPMKGHSHVYWYRQLPEEGLKFMVYLQKENIIDESGMPKERFSAEFPKEGPSILRIQQVVRGDSAAYFCASSHGSTGGGQPQHFGDGTRLSIL.

This clonotype was seen repeatedly, ten times or more. The CDR3 here is CASSPRQGSEQYF. CDR3 coding DNA: TGTGCCAGCTCACCACGACAGGGTAGCGAGCAGTACTTC. The genes are TRBV18 and TRBJ2-7; 7 nucleotides align to TRBD1. This CDR3 has 13 amino acids. V shed 1 base, J shed 6 bases, and the junction held 3 bases outside the gene matches. Per germline, CDR1 KGHSH and CDR2 LQKENI.

Ten or more counts support this clonotype. The chain employs TRBV20-1 and TRBJ2-1; the match to TRBD2 covers 14 bases. The CDR3 runs to 15 residues. The germline V gene encodes CDR1 DFQATT and CDR2 SNEGSKA (reference sequence). With V trimmed by 3 bases and J by 7 bases, 5 bases remained unmatched. The CDR3 DNA follows: TGCAGTGCTAGGCCCCGGACTAGCGGGAGGAATGAGCAGTTCTTC. The encoded protein is CSARPRTSGRNEQFF.

This clonotype was counted at least ten times. The V call is TRBV20-1, the J call TRBJ2-2; D not certain. The CDR3 runs to 15 residues. Germline V lookup: CDR1 DFQATT, CDR2 SNEGSKA (reference sequence). Between the trimmed V and J ends, which lost 6 bases and 4 bases, there was a span of 18 bases. As DNA, the CDR3 is TGCAGTGCCCCATATCTCGGAGCAATCACCGGGGAGCTGTTTTTT. This codes for CSAPYLGAITGELFF.

The chain couples TRBV4-1 to TRBJ1-2; no reliable D call. The V end was cut by 1 base, the J end by 5 bases, with 11 bases between. CDR1 and CDR2 from the germline V gene are MGHRA and YSYEKL. This CDR3 region has 14 residues. The CDR3 DNA reads as TGCGCCAGCAGCCAAGCCCGGAGTGGGTATGGCTACACCTTC. Translation: CASSQARSGYGYTF.

This clonotype came up many times. The CDR3, as DNA: TGTGCCAGCAGCATCTGGACAGGGGAGGTGTACACCGGGGAGCTGTTTTTT. It translates to CASSIWTGEVYTGELFF. The V and J genes are TRBV5-6 and TRBJ2-2; 9 nucleotides align to TRBD1. Trimming removed 4 bases from V and 3 bases from J; junction bases left unmatched: 10. CDR1 is SGHDT, CDR2 YYEEEE, per germline. The CDR3 runs to 17 residues. Using reference TRBV5-6 and TRBJ2-2 for the parts outside the CDR3, the full variable domain is DAGVTQSPTHLIKTRGQQVTLRCSPKSGHDTVSWYQQALGQGPQFIFQYYEEEERQRGNFPDRFSGHQFPNYSSELNVNALLLGDSALYLCASSIWTGEVYTGELFFGEGSRLTVL.

This clonotype was picked up many times. As DNA, the CDR3 is TGCAGTGCTAGAGACCGCATGACTAGCGGGGGGGCGCGCTACAATGAGCAGTTCTTC. It is translated as CSARDRMTSGGARYNEQFF. The chain carries TRBV20-1 and TRBJ2-1; 14 positions match TRBD2. The CDR3 loop spans 19 amino acids. The J segment lost 3 bases and the V segment lost 0 bases, leaving 10 bases of the junction unmatched. Germline V gene sequence: CDR1 DFQATT, CDR2 SNEGSKA (reference sequence).

This clonotype came up many times. This chain links TRBV20-1 with TRBJ1-1; TRBD1 aligns across 7 bases. The J segment lost 6 bases and the V segment lost 3 bases, leaving 7 bases of the junction unmatched. This CDR3 region has 13 residues. The germline gives CDR1 DFQATT, CDR2 SNEGSKA (reference sequence). The CDR3 loop reads CSASRQGRSEAFF. The CDR3 coding sequence is TGCAGTGCTAGCCGACAGGGAAGGTCTGAAGCTTTCTTT.

This clonotype was seen many times. The chain couples TRBV29-1 to TRBJ2-7, with 8 bases identical to TRBD1. CDR1 is SQVTM and CDR2 is ANQGSEA in the germline V gene. This CDR3 has 13 residues. J lost 4 bases, V lost 4 bases, and 6 bases had no gene match. CDR3 region: CSVGRGRGYEQYF. CDR3 bases: TGCAGCGTTGGCAGGGGGCGAGGGTACGAGCAGTACTTC.

This chain links TRBV30 with TRBJ2-3, with 7 bases matching TRBD2. Germline CDR1 GTSNPN, CDR2 SVGIG (reference sequence). This CDR3 contains 13 residues. V shed 4 bases, J shed 5 bases, and the junction held 6 bases outside the gene matches. The CDR3 nucleotides read TGTGCCTGGATGGGGACGGGAGGAGATACGCAGTATTTT. This sequence encodes CAWMGTGGDTQYF.

This clonotype was counted at least ten times. This chain uses TRBV12-3 or TRBV12-4 with TRBJ2-1, with 7 bases lining up with TRBD2. Losses at the gene ends were 6 bases for V and 0 bases for J; bases not matched to a gene: 8. The CDR3 is 16 residues long. CDR3: CASSRVGGSSYNEQFF. CDR3 in DNA: TGTGCCAGCAGCCGAGTGGGCGGGAGCTCCTACAATGAGCAGTTCTTC.

This clonotype was observed many times. The chain recombines TRBV12-3 or TRBV12-4 with TRBJ2-1; D may correspond to TRBD1 or TRBD2 (5 bases each). V lost 6 bases to trimming and J lost 5 bases, with 23 bases between them. This CDR3 spans 17 amino acids. In DNA, the CDR3 is TGTGCCAGCAGCCCCGCCGGGACCTCAAACGCCCACAATGAGCAGTTCTTC. Protein sequence: CASSPAGTSNAHNEQFF.

This clonotype was counted at least ten times. The rearrangement joins TRBV5-1 to TRBJ1-4; D ambiguous. Germline V gene sequence: CDR1 SGHRS, CDR2 YFSETQ. V was pared by 0 bases and J by 8 bases, with 14 bases between. CDR3 length: 15 amino acids. CDR3 in amino acids: CASSLELGHREKLFF. CDR3 DNA sequence: TGCGCCAGCAGCTTGGAATTGGGCCATCGGGAAAAACTGTTTTTT.

This clonotype occurred many times. The chain joins TRBV5-1 to TRBJ1-1, with a possible D match to TRBD1 (5 bases). Deletions cut 0 bases from V and 5 bases from J, with 14 bases between. Germline V lookup: CDR1 SGHRS, CDR2 YFSETQ. This CDR3 is 15 amino acids long. CDR3 sequence: CASSLVQARGTEAFF. CDR3 nucleotides: TGCGCCAGCAGCTTGGTACAGGCCCGGGGGACTGAAGCTTTCTTT.

This clonotype was picked up many times. The chain employs TRBV18 and TRBJ2-6; no clear D gene. Germline CDR1 KGHSH, CDR2 LQKENI. The CDR3 length is 18 residues. V was shortened by 2 bases and J by 0 bases, with 14 bases between the two germline ends. The CDR3 protein is CASSPVTAASSGANVLTF. CDR3 nucleotides: TGTGCCAGCTCACCAGTTACAGCTGCAAGCTCTGGGGCCAACGTCCTGACTTTC. The complete variable domain, with remaining parts taken from reference TRBV18 and TRBJ2-6, reads NAGVMQNPRHLVRRRGQEARLRCSPMKGHSHVYWYRQLPEEGLKFMVYLQKENIIDESGMPKERFSAEFPKEGPSILRIQQVVRGDSAAYFCASSPVTAASSGANVLTFGAGSRLTVL.

This clonotype has at least ten counts. The gene calls are TRBV6-6 and TRBJ1-2, with TRBD1 as a possible D gene (6 bases). The germline gives CDR1 MNHNY, CDR2 SVGAGI (reference sequence). The V and J ends lost 6 bases and 6 bases respectively, with 11 bases between them. The CDR3 extends over 12 amino acids. The CDR3 is CASSLDRHGYTF. The CDR3 coding sequence is TGTGCCAGCAGCCTGGACAGACATGGCTACACCTTC.

This clonotype was seen at least ten times. The chain carries TRBV5-1 and TRBJ2-1, with 15 bases matching TRBD2. The germline CDR1 and CDR2 sequences are SGHRS and YFSETQ. The CDR3 spans 16 residues. Trimming at V came to 4 bases and at J to 8 bases, leaving 7 bases not matched to a gene. CDR3 protein: CASSGGLAGGTHEQFF. Here the CDR3 DNA reads TGCGCCAGCAGCGGTGGACTAGCGGGAGGGACCCATGAGCAGTTCTTC. Filled out from reference TRBV5-1 and TRBJ2-1, the complete variable domain reads KAGVTQTPRYLIKTRGQQVTLSCSPISGHRSVSWYQQTPGQGLQFLFEYFSETQRNKGNFPGRFSGRQFSNSRSEMNVSTLELGDSALYLCASSGGLAGGTHEQFFGPGTRLTVL.

This clonotype was recorded at least ten times. The chain couples TRBV11-2 to TRBJ1-2; D gene unclear. V was trimmed by 1 base and J by 8 bases, leaving 11 bases between them. The CDR3 length is 13 residues. Germline V lookup: CDR1 SGHAT, CDR2 FQNNGV. The CDR3, as DNA: TGTGCCAGCAGCTTAGCACGGAGTGTGGGCTACACCTTC. Protein product: CASSLARSVGYTF.

This sequence joins TRBV7-9 and TRBJ2-3; 7 bases agree with TRBD1. The CDR3 is 13 amino acids. Germline loops: CDR1 SEHNR, CDR2 FQNEAQ (reference sequence). V lost 6 bases to trimming and J lost 6 bases; unmatched junction nucleotides: 6. The CDR3 reads CASRPGTEDTQYF. The CDR3, as DNA: TGTGCCAGCAGACCTGGGACAGAGGATACGCAGTATTTT.

This chain uses TRBV18 with TRBJ1-3, with unresolved D. Trimming removed 1 base at V and 0 bases at J, with 4 bases between. Germline CDR1 and CDR2: KGHSH and LQKENI. The CDR3 is 14 amino acids. CDR3 amino acids: CASSPQDSGNTIYF. The CDR3 DNA reads TGTGCCAGCTCACCACAGGACTCTGGAAACACCATATATTTT.